The TCR beta chain under discussion was sequenced for a study of T cell responses to AZD1222 COVID-19 vaccine. In the case of this clone: Its antigen is not identified.

Some clones are missing from TCRdb's copy, which holds only in-frame ones; the method was immunoSEQ multiplex PCR. The table records around 95,000 clones, less than 90% of them present only once. V was cut by 1 base and J by 1 base, with 8 bases left in between. The germline V gene encodes CDR1 SGHTA and CDR2 FQGNSA. There are 15 residues in the CDR3. Study-wide results and caveats: At study baseline, merely roughly 6 AZD1222 recipients were seropositive. Spike-specific TCR breadth and depth grew following two AZD1222 doses. Variant regions that are unmutated are reportedly the target of nearly half of spike-specific TCRs.

The source material was peripheral blood, sampled on day 0 of AZD1222 vaccination. The chain recombines TRBV7-2 with TRBJ1-3; perhaps TRBD1 as D (5 bases). The clonotype was recovered from an adult in good health. In DNA form, the CDR3 reads TGTGCCAGCAGCTTAGGGGGGGTTTCTGGAAACACCATATATTTT. Translation gives CASSLGGVSGNTIYF.